The clone carrying this T cell receptor (beta chain) has only a few counts. What it binds is not known. These data originate in a study of T-cell reconstitution after alpha-beta-depleted transplantation in children. Study-level findings and limits: Some patients showed high day-60 TCRbeta diversity, which derived from surviving recipient T cells and thymic progenitors. Approximately two months post-transplant, alpha-beta T cells reportedly originated from several hundred expanded graft clones. At one year after transplant, newly produced T cells mostly accounted for T-cell counts and diversity.

Unique molecular identifiers featured in how the TCRbeta library was prepared. TCRdb itself ran the PCR reads through MiXCR, one entry per CDR3 protein. The repertoire has around 670,000 distinct CDR3 sequences, under 15% of them found once; the top ten carry 0.79%. The J segment lost 2 bases and the V segment lost 3 bases, leaving 5 bases of the junction unmatched. Germline CDR1 reads KGHSY; CDR2 reads FQNENV. This CDR3 is 16 amino acids long. The chain has TRBV16 and TRBJ2-3; 10 bases line up with TRBD2. This TCR came from a girl aged 2 to 10 with congenital amegakaryocytic thrombocytopenia, due to receive a stem cell transplant. Source: PBMCs, taken before TCRalphabeta/CD19-depleted stem cell transplant. CDR3 bases: TGTGCCAGCAGCCAGCTACTAGCGGGAAACACAGATACGCAGTATTTT. Its translation: CASSQLLAGNTDTQYF.